One sample yielded the 25 T cell receptor beta chains listed below, sequenced in a study of shared clonotypes between healthy human individuals. The naive CD8 fraction comprised CD45RO-negative cells positively selected for CCR7 and excluded terminally differentiated effector memory CD45RA+ cells. TCRdb's copy holds only in-frame clones and misses some; the assay was immunoSEQ multiplex PCR. The sample includes millions of clones, approximately 94% of them seen just once. Sequencing was done on a sample of naive CD8+ T cells sorted from blood. The origin of the receptors is a young man in good health.

The rearrangement uses TRBV7-9 and TRBJ2-7; possibly TRBD2 for D (7 bases). The CDR3 is made up of 16 amino acids. Trimming shortened V by 5 bases and J by 1 base, and 18 bases separated the two germline ends. The germline CDR1 and CDR2 sequences are SEHNR and FQNEAQ (reference sequence). The CDR3 bases are TGTGCCAGCAGCCAATCGGGGGGCCTGGCGTCCTACGAGCAGTACTTC. Translation: CASSQSGGLASYEQYF.

This clone was picked up a small number of times. The chain joins TRBV19 to TRBJ1-3; possibly TRBD1 for D (5 bases). Trimming stripped 11 bases from V and 0 bases from J, with 17 bases between. Germline V gene lookup returns CDR1 LNHDA and CDR2 SQIVND (reference sequence). The CDR3 loop spans 15 amino acids. The CDR3 DNA follows: TGTGCCTCTTTACCAGGGAAACCCTCTGGAAACACCATATATTTT. Residues: CASLPGKPSGNTIYF.

V and J are TRBV27 and TRBJ1-1; tentative D call: TRBD1 (5 bases). Trimming stripped 0 bases from V and 5 bases from J, with 13 bases between. The CDR3 is 15 amino acids. Germline V gene data show CDR1 as MNHEY and CDR2 as SMNVEV (reference sequence). CDR3 DNA: TGTGCCAGCAGTTTATCAGGGGATTCGAGGACTGAAGCTTTCTTT. Residues: CASSLSGDSRTEAFF.

This sequence joins TRBV7-9 and TRBJ1-1, with no clear D. Trimming removed 1 base from V and 1 base from J, with 13 bases in between. The germline gives CDR1 SEHNR, CDR2 FQNEAQ (reference sequence). There are 16 residues in the CDR3. The CDR3: CASSLEERAENTEAFF. In DNA form, the CDR3 reads TGTGCCAGCAGCTTAGAGGAACGCGCCGAGAACACTGAAGCTTTCTTT. Full variable domain (outside the CDR3, taken from reference TRBV7-9 and TRBJ1-1): DTGVSQNPRHKITKRGQNVTFRCDPISEHNRLYWYRQTLGQGPEFLTYFQNEAQLEKSRLLSDRFSAERPKGSFSTLEIQRTEQGDSAMYLCASSLEERAENTEAFFGQGTRLTVV.

Notes on this clone: Other DNA sequences in the same sample also yield this CDR3. The gene calls are TRBV19 and TRBJ2-7; no definite D call. Germline lookup yields CDR1 LNHDA and CDR2 SQIVND (reference sequence). The length of the CDR3 is 13 residues. V shed 5 bases and J shed 1 base, with 9 bases lying between them. CDR3 in DNA: TGTGCCAGTAGTTATCGTGTGTCCTACGAGCAGTACTTC. It translates to CASSYRVSYEQYF.

This clone was counted a single time. The chain has TRBV5-6 and TRBJ1-6; 7 nucleotides agree with TRBD1. This CDR3 is 16 amino acids long. Trimming took 2 bases from V and 8 from J; bases not matched to a gene: 10. The germline V gene has CDR1 SGHDT and CDR2 YYEEEE. The CDR3 protein is CASSLGVEQGYSPLHF. CDR3 coding DNA: TGTGCCAGCAGCTTAGGGGTCGAACAGGGGTATTCACCCCTCCACTTT.

This chain joins TRBV7-8 and TRBJ2-1, with TRBD2 as a possible D gene (6 bases). Germline V gene data show CDR1 as SGHVS and CDR2 as FQNEAQ. The CDR3 has 18 amino acids. V shed 1 base and J shed 0 bases, with 16 bases lying between them. This CDR3 is CASSLGGTVESSYNEQFF. CDR3 DNA: TGTGCCAGCAGCTTAGGTGGGACTGTTGAAAGCTCCTACAATGAGCAGTTCTTC.

The chain employs TRBV11-2 and TRBJ1-1; unclear D gene. The germline gives CDR1 SGHAT, CDR2 FQNNGV. CDR3 length: 13 amino acids. V dropped 1 base and J dropped 8 bases, with 11 bases sitting between them. DNA for the CDR3: TGTGCCAGCAGCTTAGGCGTAGGCTTCGAAGCTTTCTTT. Translation: CASSLGVGFEAFF.

Details on this clone: Other DNA sequences from this sample encode an identical CDR3 as well. The J gene is TRBJ1-5, the V gene TRBV6-5; D is uncertain. V lost 3 bases, J lost 7 bases, and 10 bases lay in between. Looked up from germline, CDR1 is MNHEY and CDR2 is SVGAGI. This CDR3 has 13 residues. The DNA of the CDR3 is TGTGCCAGCAGTTATGGGAGTGGCCAGCCCCAGCATTTT. It specifies CASSYGSGQPQHF.

The rearrangement links TRBV6-6 to TRBJ1-5; TRBD1 might be the D (6 bases). Germline CDR1 is MNHNY and CDR2 is SVGAGI (reference sequence). The CDR3 loop spans 12 amino acids. Trimming took off 5 bases at V and 9 bases at J, with 11 bases between the two ends. The CDR3 sequence: CASSEGVTPQHF. In DNA form, the CDR3 reads TGTGCCAGCAGTGAGGGGGTAACGCCCCAGCATTTT.

This sequence joins TRBV5-4 and TRBJ2-1; D unresolved. Trimming removed 4 bases at V and 4 bases at J, with 15 bases between. Germline V CDR1 and CDR2: SGHNT, YYREEE (reference sequence). The CDR3 consists of 15 residues. For the CDR3, the DNA is TGTGCCAGCAGCATAGGCGGAGCCGGGTACAATGAGCAGTTCTTC. It codes for CASSIGGAGYNEQFF.

CDR3 in amino acids: CASSFEGLNTEAFF. CDR3 bases: TGTGCCAGCAGTTTTGAGGGGCTGAACACTGAAGCTTTCTTT. The chain links TRBV27 to TRBJ1-1; a possible D gene is TRBD1 (5 bases). The germline V gene has CDR1 MNHEY and CDR2 SMNVEV (reference sequence). V dropped 3 bases and J dropped 0 bases, with 8 bases sitting between them. The CDR3 spans 14 residues.

Comments on this clone: The sample carries other DNA sequences with the same CDR3. The J gene is TRBJ2-7, the V gene TRBV9; a possible D gene is TRBD1 (5 bases). CDR1 is SGDLS, CDR2 YYNGEE, per germline. The V end was cut by 0 bases, the J end by 2 bases, with 9 bases between. This CDR3 spans 14 amino acids. The CDR3 is CASSVGVGAYEQYF. The CDR3, as DNA: TGTGCCAGCAGCGTAGGTGTAGGGGCCTACGAGCAGTACTTC.

The CDR3 nucleotides are TGCGCCAGCAGCCACAGGGTGGGGGTTACTGAAGCTTTCTTT. Amino acids: CASSHRVGVTEAFF. The chain links TRBV4-1 to TRBJ1-1; TRBD1 might be the D (5 bases). V was pared by 3 bases and J by 5 bases, with 13 bases between. Germline CDR1 and CDR2: MGHRA and YSYEKL. The CDR3 has 14 amino acids.

The V and J genes are TRBV6-6 and TRBJ1-1; 9 nucleotides line up with TRBD1. This CDR3 is 14 amino acids long. Germline CDR1 reads MNHNY; CDR2 reads SVGAGI (reference sequence). Losses at the gene ends were 7 bases for V and 2 bases for J; bases not matched to a gene: 5. CDR3 protein: CASTKQGANTEAFF. The CDR3 coding sequence is TGTGCCAGCACTAAACAGGGGGCAAACACTGAAGCTTTCTTT.

The J gene is TRBJ2-2, the V gene TRBV13; 8 bases map to TRBD1. V was clipped by 5 bases and J by 5 bases; unmatched bases: 10. This CDR3 has 16 amino acids. The germline V gene has CDR1 PRHDT and CDR2 FYEKMQ (reference sequence). The CDR3 sequence is CASSDWTGSRTGELFF. For the CDR3, the DNA is TGTGCCAGCAGCGACTGGACAGGGTCTAGGACCGGGGAGCTGTTTTTT.

The chain has TRBV11-2 and TRBJ2-3, with 11 nucleotides matching TRBD2. The germline CDR1 and CDR2 sequences are SGHAT and FQNNGV. This CDR3 is 16 amino acids long. J lost 2 bases, V lost 3 bases, and 4 bases had no gene match. This chain's CDR3 is CASSLASGGNTDTQYF. DNA for the CDR3: TGTGCCAGCAGCTTGGCTAGCGGGGGGAACACAGATACGCAGTATTTT. The full variable domain, completed using reference TRBV11-2 and TRBJ2-3, is EAGVAQSPRYKIIEKRQSVAFWCNPISGHATLYWYQQILGQGPKLLIQFQNNGVVDDSQLPKDRFSAERLKGVDSTLKIQPAKLEDSAVYLCASSLASGGNTDTQYFGPGTRLTVL.

Here the CDR3 DNA reads TGTGCCAGCAGTGGTGGACTTACGACTAATGAAAAACTGTTTTTT. It encodes CASSGGLTTNEKLFF. V usage is TRBV9 and J usage is TRBJ1-4, with D unresolved. CDR1 is SGDLS, CDR2 YYNGEE, per germline. This CDR3 has 15 residues. V was cut by 5 bases and J by 2 bases, with 13 bases left in between.

The chain has TRBV23-1 and TRBJ2-7; D remains ambiguous. TRBV23-1 is given ORF status, its function remaining uncertain. The CDR3 consists of 9 residues. The CDR3 sequence: CPSPYEQYF. The DNA of the CDR3 is TGCCCCTCCCCATACGAGCAGTACTTC.

This clone was seen just once. This rearrangement joins TRBV6-5 to TRBJ2-1, with 7 bases aligning to TRBD1. The CDR3 is 15 amino acids. V lost 6 bases and J lost 2; bases outside the gene matches: 7. CDR1 MNHEY and CDR2 SVGAGI come from the germline V gene. CDR3: CASSRTGATYNEQFF. The CDR3 region has the DNA TGTGCCAGCAGCCGAACAGGGGCCACCTACAATGAGCAGTTCTTC.

Remarks on this clone: Other DNA sequences in the sample encode the same CDR3. The chain combines TRBV9 with TRBJ1-5; D is unclear. This CDR3 has 14 amino acids. V gave up 4 bases and J gave up 0 bases, with 8 bases separating them. Germline CDR1 is SGDLS and CDR2 is YYNGEE. CDR3 in DNA: TGTGCCAGCAGCCCGGGCTTTAGCAATCAGCCCCAGCATTTT. Translating it yields CASSPGFSNQPQHF.

The chain links TRBV6-1 to TRBJ2-1; TRBD2 aligns across 13 bases. Germline CDR1 MNHNS, CDR2 SASEGT. The CDR3 consists of 17 residues. V was pared by 4 bases and J by 2 bases, with 5 bases of the junction left unmatched. CDR3 sequence: CASSGQGLAGPYNEQFF. The CDR3 DNA sequence: TGTGCCAGCAGTGGACAGGGACTAGCGGGACCCTACAATGAGCAGTTCTTC.

This chain joins TRBV7-6 and TRBJ2-7; TRBD2 is a possible D gene (5 bases). This CDR3 has 13 amino acids. V was trimmed by 6 bases and J by 5 bases, leaving 14 bases between them. CDR1 SGHVS and CDR2 FNYEAQ come from the germline V gene. The CDR3 here is CASRLTEVDEQYF. The CDR3 DNA sequence: TGTGCCAGCAGACTCACGGAGGTTGACGAGCAGTACTTC.

For the CDR3, the DNA is TGTGCCAGCAGGCAAGATTTAGAGTACAATGAGCAGTTCTTC. Translated: CASRQDLEYNEQFF. V and J are TRBV7-2 and TRBJ2-1; unclear D gene. CDR3 length: 14 amino acids. Trimming stripped 6 bases from V and 4 bases from J, with 13 bases between. Per germline, CDR1 SGHTA and CDR2 FQGNSA.

The chain carries TRBV30 and TRBJ2-3; D gene unclear. V was clipped by 0 bases and J by 1 base, with 11 bases between them. This CDR3 region has 15 residues. The V gene's germline CDR1 is GTSNPN and CDR2 SVGIG (reference sequence). The DNA for the CDR3 is TGTGCCTGGAGTGTAAAGGCCTGTTGCACAGATACGCAGTATTTT. This sequence encodes CAWSVKACCTDTQYF. Variable domain in full (rest from reference TRBV30 and TRBJ2-3): SQTIHQWPATLVQPVGSPLSLECTVEGTSNPNLYWYRQAAGRGLQLLFYSVGIGQISSEVPQNLSASRPQDRQFILSSKKLLLSDSGFYLCAWSVKACCTDTQYFGPGTRLTVL.